The sequence of this T cell receptor beta chain was determined in a study of sequential checkpoint blockade in melanoma. Study details: After both sequences, patients received maintenance nivolumab.

The CDR3 contains 16 residues. The germline gives CDR1 PRHDT, CDR2 FYEKMQ (reference sequence). The trim removed 5 bases at V and 9 bases at J, leaving 13 bases unmatched. Measured with immunoSEQ multiplex PCR; TCRdb has only the in-frame clones, and not every one. The table lists around 34,000 clones, 82% of them singletons. As to treatment: randomized to nivolumab then ipilimumab (arm A) or the reverse (arm B). Patients had received no earlier DNA-damaging chemotherapy. Live CD3+CD8+ CD19− CD56− cells were sorted from PBMCs. Source: CD8+ T cells sorted from blood (inferred from file names), taken from a patient given nivolumab and ipilimumab in sequence. This TCR derives from a human donor with melanoma. The genes are TRBV13 and TRBJ2-1; 10 bases align to TRBD2. The CDR3 region is CASSLGAAGGRGEQFF. The CDR3 DNA is TGTGCCAGCAGCCTGGGTGCAGCGGGAGGGCGGGGTGAGCAGTTCTTC.